This passage covers 3 T cell receptor beta chains from one sample sequenced in a study of cytomegalovirus exposure and HLA in healthy donors. PCR amplification relied on 60 Vbeta primers (plus 13 Jbeta primers). Profiling relied on immunoSEQ multiplex PCR, and the TCRdb table lists in-frame clones only, not all of them. The sample lists around 130,000 clones; around 83% were seen once. The sequencing input was PBMCs. The receptor set was obtained from a woman in her twenties or thirties in good health and CMV-seropositive.

This rearrangement joins TRBV6-7 to TRBJ2-7; D is unclear. TRBV6-7 is flagged as an ORF with uncertain function. V was pared by 0 bases and J by 7 bases, with 4 bases between. CDR3 size: 11 residues. The CDR3 DNA reads as TGTGCCAGCAGTTACTCGAGTGAGCAGTACTTC. Protein: CASSYSSEQYF.

This chain uses TRBV7-2 with TRBJ1-2; the match to TRBD1 covers 8 bases. V was pared by 5 bases and J by 5 bases, with 4 bases of the junction left unmatched. Per germline, CDR1 SGHTA and CDR2 FQGNSA. The CDR3 is made up of 13 amino acids. CDR3 in amino acids: CASSENRGYGYTF. In DNA form, the CDR3 reads TGTGCCAGCAGCGAGAACAGGGGGTATGGCTACACCTTC.

The chain links TRBV7-9 to TRBJ1-2, with TRBD1 matching 9 bases. Germline-derived CDR1 and CDR2 are SEHNR and FQNEAQ (reference sequence). This CDR3 has 13 amino acids. The V and J ends lost 4 bases and 12 bases, in that order; junction bases with no gene match: 9. The CDR3 region has the DNA TGTGCCAGCAGCTCCTCCCTCGGGACAGGGAACACCTTC. As protein: CASSSSLGTGNTF. Drawing the rest from reference TRBV7-9 and TRBJ1-2, the complete variable domain is DTGVSQNPRHKITKRGQNVTFRCDPISEHNRLYWYRQTLGQGPEFLTYFQNEAQLEKSRLLSDRFSAERPKGSFSTLEIQRTEQGDSAMYLCASSSSLGTGNTFGSGTRLTVV.